Shown below are 27 T cell receptor beta chains from a single sample sequenced in a study of blood T cell repertoires in COVID-19. The assay was immunoSEQ multiplex PCR, and TCRdb's table has in-frame clones only and misses some. The sample includes 210,000 or so clones, less than 90% seen only once; the top ten take about 20%. Sequencing was done on a sample of peripheral blood. The receptor source for this set is a human donor in a cohort sampled during active COVID-19.

The rearrangement links TRBV27 to TRBJ2-1; 9 nucleotides agree with TRBD2. The CDR3 runs 14 residues. V shed 7 bases, J shed 6 bases, and the junction held 7 bases outside the gene matches. Germline values: CDR1 MNHEY, CDR2 SMNVEV (reference sequence). The CDR3 reads CASMGLASSNEQFF. DNA of the CDR3: TGTGCCAGCATGGGACTAGCCTCATCCAATGAGCAGTTCTTC.

The chain links TRBV7-2 to TRBJ2-2; 9 bases line up with TRBD2. The CDR3 length is 17 residues. From germline, CDR1 is SGHTA and CDR2 FQGNSA. Trimming at V came to 6 bases and at J to 4 bases, leaving 12 bases not matched to a gene. The chain's CDR3 is CASSRTLAGVSTGELFF. CDR3 DNA sequence: TGTGCCAGCAGTAGAACTTTAGCGGGAGTTAGCACCGGGGAGCTGTTTTTT.

This clone was seen ten or more times. This rearrangement joins TRBV10-3 to TRBJ2-7; tentative D call: TRBD1 (6 bases). V gave up 10 bases and J gave up 4 bases, with 11 bases separating them. The length of the CDR3 is 11 residues. Germline V gene data show CDR1 as ENHRY and CDR2 as SYGVKD. The CDR3 loop reads CANLQGYEQYV. As DNA, the CDR3 is TGTGCCAACCTACAGGGTTACGAGCAGTACGTC.

The chain is built from TRBV5-6 and TRBJ2-1, with 13 bases identical to TRBD2. Unmatched junction bases numbered 8, after V lost 3 bases and J lost 8 bases. CDR1 and CDR2 from the germline V gene are SGHDT and YYEEEE. The CDR3 is 16 amino acids. The CDR3 DNA follows: TGTGCCAGCAGCTCGGGACTAGCGGGGAGGTTCGATGAGCAGTTCTTC. Its protein product is CASSSGLAGRFDEQFF. Full variable domain (remainder filled in from reference TRBV5-6 and TRBJ2-1): DAGVTQSPTHLIKTRGQQVTLRCSPKSGHDTVSWYQQALGQGPQFIFQYYEEEERQRGNFPDRFSGHQFPNYSSELNVNALLLGDSALYLCASSSGLAGRFDEQFFGPGTRLTVL.

The rearrangement joins TRBV10-1 to TRBJ2-3; D unclear. This CDR3 has 14 amino acids. CDR1 and CDR2 from the germline V gene are WNHNN and SYGVQD (reference sequence). V was cut by 4 bases and J by 0 bases, with 8 bases left in between. The CDR3 reads CASSGGGSTDTQYF. Written as DNA, the CDR3 is TGCGCCAGCAGTGGCGGCGGTAGCACAGATACGCAGTATTTT.

This chain joins TRBV7-8 and TRBJ1-5; D may be TRBD1 (5 bases). The germline V gene encodes CDR1 SGHVS and CDR2 FQNEAQ. The CDR3 covers 14 residues. The V end was cut by 5 bases, the J end by 7 bases, with 15 bases between. DNA of the CDR3: TGTGCCAGCAGCCCCCGACGCGGGGACCAGCCCCAGCATTTT. It yields the protein CASSPRRGDQPQHF. Based on the CDR3 plus reference TRBV7-8 and TRBJ1-5, the full variable domain is GAGVSQSPRYKVAKRGQDVALRCDPISGHVSLFWYQQALGQGPEFLTYFQNEAQLDKSGLPSDRFFAERPEGSVSTLKIQRTQQEDSAVYLCASSPRRGDQPQHFGDGTRLSIL.

The rearrangement links TRBV2 to TRBJ1-1; 7 bases line up with TRBD1. Germline V gene sequence: CDR1 SNHLY, CDR2 FYNNEI. V lost 4 bases, J lost 4 bases, and 6 bases stayed unmatched. CDR3 size: 14 residues. The CDR3 is CASSGDRVGTEAFF. DNA for the CDR3: TGTGCCAGCAGTGGAGACAGGGTCGGCACTGAAGCTTTCTTT.

The V gene is TRBV18, the J gene TRBJ1-2; D may be TRBD1 (6 bases). Trimming removed 1 base at V and 5 bases at J, with 20 bases between. The CDR3 is 17 residues long. CDR1 and CDR2 from the germline V gene are KGHSH and LQKENI. The CDR3: CASSPLGKAGEGYGYTF. CDR3 sequence (DNA): TGTGCCAGCTCACCACTCGGCAAGGCAGGGGAGGGATATGGCTACACCTTC.

The V gene is TRBV12-5, the J gene TRBJ2-1; TRBD1 is a possible D gene (6 bases). Germline values: CDR1 LGHNT, CDR2 FRNRAP. V was shortened by 0 bases and J by 6 bases, with 9 bases between the two germline ends. CDR3 length: 14 residues. CDR3 nucleotide sequence: TGTGCTAGTGGTTTGGTGGGGGCATTCAATGAGCAGTTCTTC. This gives the protein CASGLVGAFNEQFF. Complete variable domain (other parts from reference TRBV12-5 and TRBJ2-1): DARVTQTPRHKVTEMGQEVTMRCQPILGHNTVFWYRQTMMQGLELLAYFRNRAPLDDSGMPKDRFSAEMPDATLATLKIQPSEPRDSAVYFCASGLVGAFNEQFFGPGTRLTVL.

This clone has more than one count but fewer than ten. The J gene is TRBJ2-7, the V gene TRBV6-4, with D maybe TRBD1 (6 bases). V was trimmed by 4 bases and J by 2 bases, leaving 12 bases between them. Germline CDR1 is MRHNA and CDR2 is SNTAGT. The CDR3 extends over 14 amino acids. The CDR3 DNA reads as TGTGCCAGCAGTGCCGGGACAAAGACCTACGAGCAGTACGTC. Translation gives CASSAGTKTYEQYV.

The rearrangement uses TRBV19 and TRBJ1-4; D perhaps matches TRBD1 (6 bases). The germline gives CDR1 LNHDA, CDR2 SQIVND (reference sequence). Trimming cost V 5 bases and J 7 bases, with 11 bases left between them. This CDR3 is 13 amino acids long. The CDR3 DNA reads TGTGCCAGTAGTGGTGGGACATCTGAAAAACTGTTTTTT. Its translation: CASSGGTSEKLFF.

With regard to this clone: Other DNA sequences within the sample encode an identical CDR3. The chain uses TRBV19 and TRBJ1-5, with unresolved D. Trimming cost V 4 bases and J 3 bases, with 7 bases left between them. Germline V CDR1 and CDR2: LNHDA, SQIVND (reference sequence). This CDR3 is 13 amino acids long. The CDR3: CASSSRSNQPQHF. DNA of the CDR3: TGTGCCAGTAGTAGCAGGTCCAATCAGCCCCAGCATTTT.

The chain joins TRBV15 to TRBJ1-1; 8 nucleotides match TRBD1. This CDR3 spans 14 amino acids. Trimming removed 6 bases from V and 1 base from J; junction bases left unmatched: 4. Germline V lookup: CDR1 LNHNV, CDR2 YYDKDF (reference sequence). This CDR3 reads CATRGQGSNTEAFF. The DNA of the CDR3 is TGTGCCACCAGAGGACAGGGCTCGAACACTGAAGCTTTCTTT.

The chain links TRBV24-1 to TRBJ2-3; unclear D gene. Germline-derived CDR1 and CDR2 are KGHDR and SFDVKD. CDR3 length: 12 amino acids. V lost 3 bases, J lost 5 bases, and 5 bases lay in between. CDR3 DNA sequence: TGTGCCACCAGTGATATGAGAGATACGCAGTATTTT. This codes for CATSDMRDTQYF.

The chain combines TRBV5-1 with TRBJ2-7; tentative D call: TRBD2 (6 bases). CDR1 and CDR2 (germline): SGHRS, YFSETQ. Trimming left V 1 base short and J 6 bases short, with 14 bases between. CDR3 length: 14 residues. CDR3 DNA sequence: TGCGCCAGCAGCTTGCGGGAGAGCGGCGGCGAGCAGTACTTC. Translating gives CASSLRESGGEQYF.

The chain combines TRBV28 with TRBJ1-4, with a possible D match to TRBD1 (6 bases). V dropped 2 bases and J dropped 5 bases, with 9 bases sitting between them. Germline V gene sequence: CDR1 MDHEN, CDR2 SYDVKM. This CDR3 spans 14 amino acids. The CDR3 loop reads CASSLVQGNEKLFF. CDR3 in DNA: TGTGCCAGCAGTTTAGTCCAGGGGAATGAAAAACTGTTTTTT.

The table lists this clone with a few counts. The gene calls are TRBV7-9 and TRBJ1-5; 8 nucleotides agree with TRBD1. The length of the CDR3 is 16 residues. Trimming at V came to 5 bases and at J to 5 bases, leaving 11 bases not matched to a gene. Germline V gives CDR1 SEHNR, CDR2 FQNEAQ (reference sequence). CDR3 protein: CASSRGQGSFDQPQHF. The CDR3 nucleotides read TGTGCCAGCAGCCGCGGACAGGGAAGCTTCGATCAGCCCCAGCATTTT.

The chain combines TRBV7-9 with TRBJ1-4; D is undetermined. This CDR3 has 16 amino acids. Trimming took 0 bases from V and 4 from J, leaving 12 bases between them. The germline V gene encodes CDR1 SEHNR and CDR2 FQNEAQ (reference sequence). CDR3 DNA sequence: TGTGCCAGCAGCTTAGCGGGCCAGCTAAGTAATGAAAAACTGTTTTTT. Amino acid sequence: CASSLAGQLSNEKLFF.

The chain couples TRBV19 to TRBJ2-4; 10 bases agree with TRBD1. The CDR3 runs to 15 residues. The J segment lost 6 bases and the V segment lost 3 bases, leaving 5 bases of the junction unmatched. Germline V CDR1 and CDR2: LNHDA, SQIVND (reference sequence). CDR3 coding DNA: TGTGCCAGTAGTATGCCAGGACAGGGGGGAAACATTCAGTACTTC. Translation gives CASSMPGQGGNIQYF.

This chain joins TRBV6-1 and TRBJ1-6; 10 bases are shared with TRBD1. Germline values: CDR1 MNHNS, CDR2 SASEGT. The CDR3 contains 13 residues. V shed 3 bases and J 10 bases; nucleotides not matched to a gene: 0. The CDR3 DNA sequence: TGTGCCAGCAGTGAGGGACAGGGGTCACCCCTCCACTTT. This codes for CASSEGQGSPLHF.

This chain links TRBV5-1 with TRBJ2-5, with D possibly being TRBD1 (6 bases). V dropped 1 base and J dropped 5 bases, with 15 bases sitting between them. The CDR3 length is 15 residues. Germline-derived CDR1 and CDR2 are SGHRS and YFSETQ. CDR3 sequence reads: CASSLTGSVPETQYF. In DNA form, the CDR3 reads TGCGCCAGCAGCTTGACAGGGTCTGTTCCGGAGACCCAGTACTTC.

This chain uses TRBV9 with TRBJ1-1; D remains unclear. The germline V and J ends were trimmed by 0 bases and 3 bases, with 9 bases remaining between them. The CDR3 is made up of 14 amino acids. Germline V gives CDR1 SGDLS, CDR2 YYNGEE. This chain's CDR3 is CASSVVMGDTEAFF. In nucleotides, the CDR3 is TGTGCCAGCAGCGTAGTGATGGGAGACACTGAAGCTTTCTTT.

Written as DNA, the CDR3 is TGTGCCAGCAGCGTAGGCCCCGACAGTCTTTTCGGGGGCTCCTATAATTCACCCCTCCACTTT. It specifies CASSVGPDSLFGGSYNSPLHF. The chain recombines TRBV9 with TRBJ1-6, with a weak D call TRBD1 (5 bases). The CDR3 spans 21 residues. The V end was cut by 0 bases, the J end by 0 bases, with 22 bases between. Germline loops: CDR1 SGDLS, CDR2 YYNGEE.

V and J are TRBV24-1 and TRBJ2-7; 7 positions match TRBD1. Per germline, CDR1 KGHDR and CDR2 SFDVKD. The CDR3 covers 13 residues. The V gene end was trimmed by 7 bases and the J gene end by 4 bases; junction bases not matched to a gene: 6. In DNA form, the CDR3 reads TGTGCCACCAGAAACAGGGGTGATTACGAGCAGTACGTC. Translated: CATRNRGDYEQYV.

This clone occurred a few times. The chain employs TRBV19 and TRBJ2-7; 11 bases are a match to TRBD2. The germline gives CDR1 LNHDA, CDR2 SQIVND (reference sequence). CDR3 size: 15 residues. V lost 4 bases to trimming and J lost 2 bases; unmatched junction nucleotides: 4. The CDR3 sequence is CASSTTGLAAYEQYF. DNA for the CDR3: TGTGCCAGTAGTACCACGGGACTAGCGGCCTACGAGCAGTACTTC.

Turning to this clone: With only one base between it and a far larger clone, this is likely a read error. The chain carries TRBV12-3 or TRBV12-4 and TRBJ1-5; no clear D gene. CDR3 length: 13 amino acids. Trimming stripped 6 bases from V and 0 bases from J, with 6 bases between. The CDR3 spells CASSPNSNQPQHF. The CDR3 coding sequence is TGTGCCAGCAGCCCAAATAGCAATCAGCCCCAGCATTTT.

V is TRBV2 and J is TRBJ1-5; D remains ambiguous. The CDR3 runs to 15 residues. The V gene lost 2 bases and the J gene lost 2 bases, with 10 bases spanning the gap. Per germline, CDR1 SNHLY and CDR2 FYNNEI. The CDR3 DNA is TGTGCCAGCAGTGAACTCCTCACGGGCAATCAGCCCCAGCATTTT. Translating gives CASSELLTGNQPQHF. The full variable domain, with the rest looked up from reference TRBV2 and TRBJ1-5, is EPEVTQTPSHQVTQMGQEVILRCVPISNHLYFYWYRQILGQKVEFLVSFYNNEISEKSEIFDDQFSVERPDGSNFTLKIRSTKLEDSAMYFCASSELLTGNQPQHFGDGTRLSIL.